A single sample gave rise to the 10 T cell receptor beta chains below, sequenced in a study of cytomegalovirus exposure and HLA in healthy donors. Researchers ran the PCR with 60 Vbeta and 13 Jbeta primers. Profiling relied on immunoSEQ multiplex PCR, and the TCRdb table lists in-frame clones only, not all of them. This table holds fewer than 200,000 clones, 80% to 90% found once. The specimen was PBMCs. The origin of the receptors is a girl aged 2-9 years in good health and CMV-seropositive.

This chain links TRBV5-1 with TRBJ1-1, with 9 nucleotides matching TRBD1. The CDR3 consists of 15 residues. Germline CDR1 and CDR2: SGHRS and YFSETQ. The trim removed 3 bases at V and 10 bases at J, leaving 13 bases unmatched. The CDR3 DNA reads TGCGCCAGCAGCTCCGGGACAGGGCGCGAAGGAGTAGCTTTCTTT. Its protein is CASSSGTGREGVAFF.

Concerning this clone itself: Other DNA sequences of this sample code for an identical CDR3. The chain joins TRBV9 to TRBJ2-7; tentatively, D is TRBD1 (5 bases). Germline loops: CDR1 SGDLS, CDR2 YYNGEE. Deletions cut 0 bases from V and 1 base from J, with 8 bases between. CDR3 size: 14 residues. The CDR3 loop reads CASSVVPGSYEQYF. The CDR3 DNA reads TGTGCCAGCAGCGTAGTTCCAGGGTCCTACGAGCAGTACTTC. Full variable domain (rest looked up from reference TRBV9 and TRBJ2-7): DSGVTQTPKHLITATGQRVTLRCSPRSGDLSVYWYQQSLDQGLQFLIQYYNGEERAKGNILERFSAQQFPDLHSELNLSSLELGDSALYFCASSVVPGSYEQYFGPGTRLTVT.

The V gene is TRBV30, the J gene TRBJ2-1, with a tentative D call TRBD1 (6 bases). CDR3 length: 13 amino acids. V shed 5 bases and J shed 3 bases, with 11 bases lying between them. Germline values: CDR1 GTSNPN, CDR2 SVGIG (reference sequence). The CDR3 coding sequence is TGTGCCTGGGCCTTAGGGGGCTACAATGAGCAGTTCTTC. Translation gives CAWALGGYNEQFF.

This clone was seen more than once but under ten times. This rearrangement joins TRBV2 to TRBJ1-2; weak D call: TRBD1 (6 bases). Germline CDR1 and CDR2: SNHLY and FYNNEI. This CDR3 is built from 14 residues. V shed 2 bases and J shed 4 bases, with 11 bases lying between them. The chain's CDR3 is CASSEYQGIYGYTF. DNA of the CDR3: TGTGCCAGCAGTGAATACCAGGGGATCTATGGCTACACCTTC.

This chain links TRBV5-1 with TRBJ2-7, with TRBD1 matching over 7 bases. Germline loops: CDR1 SGHRS, CDR2 YFSETQ. The V and J ends lost 3 bases and 5 bases, in that order; junction bases with no gene match: 2. The CDR3 is 12 amino acids. The CDR3 nucleotides read TGCGCCAGCAGCTCCAGGGGGAACGAGCAGTACTTC. It specifies CASSSRGNEQYF.

The V and J genes are TRBV5-8 and TRBJ1-1; no clear D. The germline V gene encodes CDR1 SGHTS and CDR2 YDEGEE. The V end lost 4 bases, the J end lost 1 base, and 11 bases lay between the germline ends. The CDR3 covers 14 residues. CDR3 sequence reads: CASSLGIGNTEAFF. The CDR3 DNA is TGTGCCAGCAGCCTCGGGATCGGGAACACTGAAGCTTTCTTT.

There are a few counts of this clone. The chain carries TRBV28 and TRBJ2-5; 8 bases map to TRBD2. With V trimmed by 6 bases and J by 5 bases, 26 bases remained unmatched. The CDR3 covers 20 residues. In germline, CDR1 is MDHEN, CDR2 SYDVKM. CDR3 sequence reads: CASSRPRGGASGSIAETQYF. The CDR3 coding sequence is TGTGCCAGCAGCCGCCCCCGAGGGGGGGCCAGCGGGAGTATCGCGGAGACCCAGTACTTC.

Turning to this clone: Other DNA sequences within the sample encode an identical CDR3. The V gene is TRBV4-1, the J gene TRBJ2-7; TRBD1 matches at 7 bases. The V segment lost 2 bases and the J segment 10 bases; nucleotides outside the gene matches: 5. Germline V gene lookup returns CDR1 MGHRA and CDR2 YSYEKL. The CDR3 runs to 12 residues. CDR3 protein: CASSQPDREQYF. The CDR3, as DNA: TGCGCCAGCAGCCAACCCGACAGGGAACAGTACTTC.

CDR3 coding DNA: TGCGCCAGCAGTTCTTTATACCAAGAGACCCAGTACTTC. Translation gives CASSSLYQETQYF. The V gene is TRBV5-1, the J gene TRBJ2-5, with unresolved D. Germline V gene data show CDR1 as SGHRS and CDR2 as YFSETQ. This CDR3 comprises 13 residues. Trimming cost V 5 bases and J 0 bases, with 8 bases left between them.

The chain couples TRBV5-1 to TRBJ2-1; D remains ambiguous. CDR1 is SGHRS and CDR2 is YFSETQ in the germline V gene. V shed 2 bases and J shed 0 bases, with 9 bases lying between them. The CDR3 covers 15 residues. The CDR3 loop is CASSFGDSSYNEQFF. As DNA, the CDR3 is TGCGCCAGCAGCTTTGGAGATAGCTCCTACAATGAGCAGTTCTTC.